One sample yielded the 15 T cell receptor beta chains listed below, sequenced in a study of blood T cell repertoires in COVID-19. TCRdb keeps only in-frame clones here, not all; method: immunoSEQ multiplex PCR. The sample shows 350,000 to 400,000 clones, over 75% of them seen only once. The source material was PBMCs or T cells enriched from blood (not recorded which). These receptors all stem from a man aged 18 to 35 who had recovered from COVID-19.

The chain couples TRBV4-1 to TRBJ1-6; no reliable D call. Germline assignment: CDR1 MGHRA and CDR2 YSYEKL. V lost 4 bases and J 8 bases, leaving 18 bases between the germline ends. The CDR3 runs 16 residues. CDR3 residues: CASSPPDRGIDSPLHF. The CDR3 bases are TGCGCCAGCAGCCCCCCGGACCGGGGAATAGATTCACCCCTCCACTTT.

This rearrangement joins TRBV28 to TRBJ2-2; 10 bases match TRBD2. The germline V gene encodes CDR1 MDHEN and CDR2 SYDVKM. V lost 3 bases and J lost 2; bases outside the gene matches: 12. The CDR3 sequence is 19 residues long. The CDR3: CASSFIPAGGPSNTGELFF. Written as DNA, the CDR3 is TGTGCCAGCAGTTTTATCCCAGCGGGAGGGCCCTCAAACACCGGGGAGCTGTTTTTT.

The V call is TRBV6-2 or TRBV6-3, the J call TRBJ2-5, with TRBD2 identical over 10 bases. Germline-derived CDR1 and CDR2 are MNHEY and SVGEGT. The CDR3 extends over 15 amino acids. Trimming removed 2 bases from V and 5 bases from J; junction bases left unmatched: 5. The CDR3 here is CASSYPLAGVETQYF. The CDR3 DNA reads TGTGCCAGCAGTTACCCCCTAGCGGGAGTGGAGACCCAGTACTTC.

V gene TRBV4-1 combines with J gene TRBJ2-5, with D perhaps matching TRBD2 (7 bases). Looked up from germline, CDR1 is MGHRA and CDR2 is YSYEKL. This CDR3 contains 16 residues. The V gene lost 0 bases and the J gene lost 1 base, with 12 bases spanning the gap. This chain's CDR3 is CASSQDLGGAQETQYF. In DNA, the CDR3 is TGCGCCAGCAGCCAAGATCTTGGGGGGGCCCAAGAGACCCAGTACTTC.

V is TRBV19 and J is TRBJ1-2, with D possibly TRBD1 on 5 matching bases. Trimming took 6 bases from V and 7 from J, leaving 18 bases between them. The CDR3 contains 14 residues. Germline CDR1 and CDR2: LNHDA and SQIVND (reference sequence). As DNA, the CDR3 is TGTGCCAGTAGCATGACTCAGGGTCCTTTTGGCTACACCTTC. This encodes CASSMTQGPFGYTF.

This clone was counted once. The chain carries TRBV10-3 and TRBJ1-2, with D unclear. The CDR3 totals 16 residues. Germline-derived CDR1 and CDR2 are ENHRY and SYGVKD. Trimming removed 8 bases from V and 1 base from J, with 20 bases in between. CDR3 bases: TGTGCCATCCCTAACCTTCCGGGGAAAGTTAACTATGGCTACACCTTC. This codes for CAIPNLPGKVNYGYTF.

The rearrangement joins TRBV7-3 to TRBJ1-6, with a tentative D call TRBD1 (6 bases). Germline CDR1 and CDR2: SGHTA and FQGTGA. This CDR3 region has 13 residues. With 4 bases removed from V and 8 bases from J, the gap between germline ends came to 9 bases. The CDR3 reads CASSSAGDSPLHF. The CDR3 DNA reads as TGTGCCAGCAGCTCAGCAGGGGATTCACCCCTCCACTTT.

V and J are TRBV2 and TRBJ1-1, with D possibly being TRBD1 (5 bases). This CDR3 is 13 amino acids long. Trimming removed 11 bases at V and 2 bases at J, with 15 bases between. Germline V gene lookup returns CDR1 SNHLY and CDR2 FYNNEI. CDR3 nucleotides: TGTGCCGGGGAACAGGAAATCAACACTGAAGCTTTCTTT. This codes for CAGEQEINTEAFF.

This clone has just one count. The chain joins TRBV5-1 to TRBJ1-6, with D tentatively TRBD1 (5 bases). The CDR3 has 16 amino acids. Germline-derived CDR1 and CDR2 are SGHRS and YFSETQ. Trimming shortened V by 3 bases and J by 4 bases, and 14 bases separated the two germline ends. The DNA of the CDR3 is TGCGCCAGCAGCTCTTATGCAGGGAATTATAATTCACCCCTCCACTTT. This translates into CASSSYAGNYNSPLHF.

This clone appeared once. The rearrangement links TRBV6-5 to TRBJ2-3, with 8 bases that match TRBD2. The CDR3 extends over 13 amino acids. V dropped 9 bases and J dropped 2; count of bases not matched to a gene: 4. From germline, CDR1 is MNHEY and CDR2 SVGAGI. In DNA form, the CDR3 reads TGTGCCAGTCTGGGACTAGTCACAGATACGCAGTATTTT. It codes for CASLGLVTDTQYF.

The genes are TRBV5-4 and TRBJ2-1; 8 bases line up with TRBD2. The V segment lost 3 bases and the J segment 8 bases; nucleotides outside the gene matches: 13. CDR3 length: 16 residues. Germline V gives CDR1 SGHNT, CDR2 YYREEE (reference sequence). The CDR3 DNA reads TGTGCCAGCAGCTGGACGACGGGGGGGCGAGCAGATGAGCAGTTCTTC. Amino acid sequence: CASSWTTGGRADEQFF.

CDR3 amino acids: CASSESPVGNSPLHF. The CDR3, as DNA: TGTGCCAGCAGTGAATCCCCGGTCGGGAATTCACCCCTCCACTTT. J is TRBJ1-6 and V is TRBV2; D gene uncertain. The germline V gene encodes CDR1 SNHLY and CDR2 FYNNEI. The CDR3 extends over 15 amino acids. V shed 2 bases and J shed 7 bases, with 12 bases lying between them. Drawing the rest from reference TRBV2 and TRBJ1-6, the complete variable domain is EPEVTQTPSHQVTQMGQEVILRCVPISNHLYFYWYRQILGQKVEFLVSFYNNEISEKSEIFDDQFSVERPDGSNFTLKIRSTKLEDSAMYFCASSESPVGNSPLHFGNGTRLTVT.

The gene calls are TRBV5-1 and TRBJ2-5; a weak D match, TRBD2 (5 bases). V was pared by 7 bases and J by 2 bases, with 12 bases between. The CDR3 sequence is 13 residues long. Germline CDR1 reads SGHRS; CDR2 reads YFSETQ. CDR3 region: CASRRERQETQYF. The CDR3 nucleotides are TGCGCCAGCCGAAGGGAGAGACAAGAGACCCAGTACTTC.

The chain couples TRBV28 to TRBJ1-6; 8 bases fit TRBD1. The CDR3 has 17 amino acids. Per the germline V gene, CDR1 is MDHEN and CDR2 is SYDVKM. With 5 bases clipped from V and 7 bases from J, the junction kept 13 bases outside the gene matches. CDR3 DNA sequence: TGTGCCAGCAGTCCTTCTCAGGGGGCGGATTTCAATTCACCCCTCCACTTT. Protein: CASSPSQGADFNSPLHF.

Note on this clone: The sample has other DNA sequences that encode this CDR3 too. The chain combines TRBV18 with TRBJ1-1; TRBD1 might be the D (6 bases). The CDR3 runs 15 residues. The V gene lost 0 bases and the J gene lost 1 base, with 9 bases spanning the gap. Germline V CDR1 and CDR2: KGHSH, LQKENI. In nucleotides, the CDR3 is TGTGCCAGCTCACCACCGGGGGCGCGGAACACTGAAGCTTTCTTT. Translated: CASSPPGARNTEAFF.